The next 6 T cell receptor beta chains were all read from a single sample in a study of early T cells in non-severe SARS-CoV-2 infection. TCRdb passed the 5' RACE reads through MiXCR, listing each CDR3 protein once. The data hold about 52,000 distinct CDR3 sequences, with 9.5% to 12% observed a single time. The sample was whole blood. These receptor sequences come from an adult who was a healthcare worker with PCR-confirmed SARS-CoV-2 infection or an uninfected control (not recorded which).

This clonotype was detected ten times or more. The V and J genes are TRBV7-9 and TRBJ2-5, with TRBD2 matching over 13 bases. The CDR3 has 16 residues. The V and J ends lost 5 bases and 0 bases, in that order; junction bases with no gene match: 3. Per the germline V gene, CDR1 is SEHNR and CDR2 is FQNEAQ (reference sequence). Here the CDR3 DNA reads TGTGCCAGCAGCGGAGGGACTAGCGGGGACCAAGAGACCCAGTACTTC. This sequence encodes CASSGGTSGDQETQYF.

Many counts were recorded for this clonotype. This chain uses TRBV6-5 with TRBJ2-5; a weak D match, TRBD2 (5 bases). This CDR3 comprises 14 residues. Trimming left V 4 bases short and J 5 bases short, with 14 bases between. Germline CDR1 reads MNHEY; CDR2 reads SVGAGI. CDR3 sequence reads: CASSSRTEDETQYF. The CDR3 DNA reads TGTGCCAGCAGTTCCCGGACGGAGGATGAGACCCAGTACTTC.

In its sample, this clonotype was seen many times. V usage is TRBV7-8 and J usage is TRBJ2-1; tentative D call: TRBD2 (6 bases). Germline CDR1 reads SGHVS; CDR2 reads FQNEAQ. The CDR3 loop spans 12 amino acids. V dropped 3 bases and J dropped 12 bases, with 12 bases sitting between them. CDR3 coding DNA: TGTGCCAGCAGCTTTCCAGGAGGGTGGCAGTTCTTC. Protein: CASSFPGGWQFF.

In this sample, this clonotype turned up a few times. J is TRBJ2-1 and V is TRBV7-9; 7 nucleotides align to TRBD2. The CDR3 is 15 residues long. The junction had 8 bases not matched to a gene; V was cut back by 4 bases and J by 5 bases. CDR1 is SEHNR, CDR2 FQNEAQ, per germline (reference sequence). In DNA, the CDR3 is TGTGCCAGCAGCTCCCGAGGCGGGGGAAACAATGAGCAGTTCTTC. This codes for CASSSRGGGNNEQFF.

V usage is TRBV6-1 and J usage is TRBJ1-6; no firm D call. The V and J ends lost 9 bases and 7 bases respectively, with 13 bases between them. CDR1 is MNHNS and CDR2 is SASEGT in the germline V gene. There are 13 residues in the CDR3. The CDR3 bases are TGTGCCAGTTTCGAGAAACCCAATTCACCCCTCCACTTT. This translates into CASFEKPNSPLHF.

This clonotype has only a few counts. J is TRBJ2-7 and V is TRBV29-1; D gene uncertain. This CDR3 is built from 13 residues. Trimming removed 4 bases at V and 5 bases at J, with 15 bases between. Germline loops: CDR1 SQVTM, CDR2 ANQGSEA. The CDR3 region has the DNA TGCAGCGTTGGCCCTGACGCAGTGGACGAGCAGTACTTC. Translating it yields CSVGPDAVDEQYF.